The clone carrying this T cell receptor beta chain was seen repeatedly, ten times or more. The antigen remains undetermined. During its preparation, the TCRbeta library received unique molecular identifiers. TCRdb passed the PCR reads through MiXCR, listing each CDR3 protein once. The sample records around 270,000 distinct CDR3 sequences, 6.5% to 9% being singletons. The data originate from a study of T-cell reconstitution after alpha-beta-depleted transplantation in children. Study-level findings and limits: A year post-transplant, T-cell counts and diversity derived mostly from newly produced T cells.

CDR3 length: 14 residues. Per germline, CDR1 SGHRS and CDR2 YFSETQ. V was pared by 2 bases and J by 5 bases, with 3 bases of the junction left unmatched. The chain employs TRBV5-1 and TRBJ2-3; TRBD2 matches at 9 bases. The clonotype comes from a female patient aged 2 to 10 who had a stem cell transplant for Fanconi anemia, so the T cells may come from the graft donor. Sequencing was performed on peripheral blood, taken 360 days after TCRalphabeta/CD19-depleted stem cell transplant. Here the CDR3 reads CASSLGTSLDTQYF. For the CDR3, the DNA is TGCGCCAGCAGCTTAGGGACTAGCCTAGATACGCAGTATTTT.